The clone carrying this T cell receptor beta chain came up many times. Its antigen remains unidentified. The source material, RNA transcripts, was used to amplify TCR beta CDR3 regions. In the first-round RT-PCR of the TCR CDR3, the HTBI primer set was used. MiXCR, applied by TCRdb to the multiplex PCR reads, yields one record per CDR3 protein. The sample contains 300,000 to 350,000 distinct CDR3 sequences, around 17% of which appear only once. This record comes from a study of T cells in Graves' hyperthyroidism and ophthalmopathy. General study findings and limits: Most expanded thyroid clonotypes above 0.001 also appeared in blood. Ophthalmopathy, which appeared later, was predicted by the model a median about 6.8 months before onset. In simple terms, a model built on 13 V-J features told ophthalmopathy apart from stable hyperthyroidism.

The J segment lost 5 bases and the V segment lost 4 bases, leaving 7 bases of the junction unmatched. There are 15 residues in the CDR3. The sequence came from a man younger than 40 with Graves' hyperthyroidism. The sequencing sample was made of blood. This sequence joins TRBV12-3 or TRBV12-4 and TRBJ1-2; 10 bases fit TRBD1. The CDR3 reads CASSSHGTGVYGYTF. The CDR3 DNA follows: TGTGCCAGCAGTTCCCACGGGACAGGGGTATATGGCTACACCTTC.